The 32 T cell receptor beta chains given below trace back to one sample, sequenced in a study of cytomegalovirus exposure and HLA in healthy donors. PCR employed 60 Vbeta and 13 Jbeta primers. Method: immunoSEQ multiplex PCR; TCRdb's copy keeps in-frame clones and lacks some. This specimen shows under 200,000 clones; the ten leading clones hold 0.79%. The sequenced sample was PBMCs. Source of these receptors: a woman younger than 30 in good health and CMV-seropositive.

The chain is built from TRBV4-2 and TRBJ2-5; TRBD1 agrees at 10 bases. From germline, CDR1 is LGHNA and CDR2 YNFKEQ. The CDR3 consists of 16 residues. V gave up 1 base and J gave up 5 bases; unmatched junction bases: 7. CDR3 sequence: CASSQASGQGGETQYF. CDR3 sequence (DNA): TGTGCCAGCAGCCAAGCCTCAGGACAGGGGGGGGAGACCCAGTACTTC.

The rearrangement links TRBV9 to TRBJ2-5; weak D call: TRBD2 (6 bases). TRBJ2-7 explains the end of the DNA better; the J call may be wrong. Germline values: CDR1 SGDLS, CDR2 YYNGEE. The CDR3 totals 15 residues. The CDR3 region is CASSVGFGRDYEQYF. The CDR3 DNA reads as TGTGCCAGCAGCGTAGGGTTTGGGCGGGATTACGAGCAGTACTTC.

The chain carries TRBV4-2 and TRBJ2-5; no clear D gene. The end of the DNA aligns better with TRBJ2-7, so the J call may be wrong. The CDR3 sequence is 14 residues long. Germline loops: CDR1 LGHNA, CDR2 YNFKEQ. CDR3: CASSQEVVRYEQYF. CDR3 nucleotide sequence: TGTGCCAGCAGCCAAGAGGTGGTGCGCTACGAGCAGTACTTC.

The chain employs TRBV5-6 and TRBJ1-5; possibly TRBD1 for D (5 bases). Trimming removed 3 bases from V and 4 bases from J, with 14 bases in between. Germline V lookup: CDR1 SGHDT, CDR2 YYEEEE. This CDR3 has 15 residues. The CDR3 DNA sequence: TGTGCCAGCAGCTCTTCGGGGGAGGGAAATCAGCCCCAGCATTTT. Protein: CASSSSGEGNQPQHF.

The chain uses TRBV7-2 and TRBJ2-3; 15 bases agree with TRBD2. Germline CDR1 is SGHTA and CDR2 is FQGNSA. This CDR3 is built from 19 residues. The junction had 9 bases not matched to a gene; V was cut back by 5 bases and J by 0 bases. This CDR3 reads CASSLRGLAGGSSTDTQYF. CDR3 in DNA: TGTGCCAGCAGCCTAAGGGGACTAGCGGGAGGATCAAGCACAGATACGCAGTATTTT.

The chain employs TRBV6-5 and TRBJ2-5; D is unresolved. From germline, CDR1 is MNHEY and CDR2 SVGAGI. Deletions cut 2 bases from V and 2 bases from J, with 9 bases between. The CDR3 sequence is 14 residues long. CDR3 sequence (DNA): TGTGCCAGCAGTTACAGTAACAGTCAAGAGACCCAGTACTTC. Its translation: CASSYSNSQETQYF.

The chain employs TRBV7-9 and TRBJ2-1, with TRBD1 matching 9 bases. The CDR3 is 14 amino acids. Germline V gives CDR1 SEHNR, CDR2 FQNEAQ (reference sequence). The V segment lost 5 bases and the J segment 5 bases; nucleotides outside the gene matches: 4. CDR3 bases: TGTGCCAGCAGCCTCACAGGGGGCCACAATGAGCAGTTCTTC. Translation: CASSLTGGHNEQFF.

V is TRBV6-1 and J is TRBJ2-7; TRBD1 is a possible D gene (7 bases). The CDR3 contains 12 residues. V lost 6 bases and J 3 bases, leaving 9 bases between the germline ends. CDR1 is MNHNS, CDR2 SASEGT, per germline. The CDR3 coding sequence is TGTGCCAGCAGCAGGGGGGACTACGAGCAGTACTTC. Translation: CASSRGDYEQYF.

V is TRBV5-1 and J is TRBJ2-2; 12 nucleotides agree with TRBD2. In germline, CDR1 is SGHRS, CDR2 YFSETQ. J lost 3 bases, V lost 0 bases, and 12 bases had no gene match. The CDR3 totals 20 residues. CDR3 DNA: TGCGCCAGCAGCTTGGGGATTCTAGCGGGGGGGCCTTCGGACACCGGGGAGCTGTTTTTT. Protein sequence: CASSLGILAGGPSDTGELFF.

The genes are TRBV20-1 and TRBJ2-7, with 9 bases lining up with TRBD1. CDR1 is DFQATT and CDR2 is SNEGSKA in the germline V gene (reference sequence). Germline trimming cut 1 base from V and 9 bases from J; bases unmatched to any gene: 1. This CDR3 has 11 amino acids. The CDR3 spells CSARGTGVQYF. CDR3 in DNA: TGCAGTGCTAGAGGGACAGGGGTGCAGTACTTC.

This chain uses TRBV5-4 with TRBJ2-2; D might be TRBD2 (5 bases). Germline CDR1 and CDR2: SGHNT and YYREEE (reference sequence). V lost 4 bases and J lost 7, with 17 bases in between. The CDR3 sequence is 15 residues long. The CDR3 loop is CASSSTANRGGELFF. The CDR3 DNA is TGTGCCAGCAGCAGTACGGCGAACCGGGGCGGGGAGCTGTTTTTT.

CDR3 sequence reads: CASSLIVPETQYF. Here the CDR3 DNA reads TGTGCCAGCAGCTTAATAGTCCCAGAGACCCAGTACTTC. The rearrangement links TRBV7-3 to TRBJ2-5; D unresolved. Per the germline V gene, CDR1 is SGHTA and CDR2 is FQGTGA. The CDR3 is 13 amino acids. V lost 1 base and J lost 4, with 7 bases in between.

V and J are TRBV5-6 and TRBJ2-3; D is possibly TRBD1 (6 bases). CDR1 and CDR2 from the germline V gene are SGHDT and YYEEEE. V shed 1 base and J shed 2 bases, with 11 bases lying between them. This CDR3 comprises 15 residues. In DNA, the CDR3 is TGTGCCAGCAGCTTGATCAGGGGTCTCACAGATACGCAGTATTTT. Translated: CASSLIRGLTDTQYF.

V is TRBV18 and J is TRBJ1-4, with a possible D match to TRBD1 (5 bases). V lost 4 bases and J lost 8, with 11 bases in between. The CDR3 is 13 residues long. From germline, CDR1 is KGHSH and CDR2 LQKENI. The CDR3 here is CASSLQGSEKLFF. CDR3 nucleotides: TGTGCCAGCTCACTTCAGGGATCGGAAAAACTGTTTTTT. The full variable domain, completed using reference TRBV18 and TRBJ1-4, is NAGVMQNPRHLVRRRGQEARLRCSPMKGHSHVYWYRQLPEEGLKFMVYLQKENIIDESGMPKERFSAEFPKEGPSILRIQQVVRGDSAAYFCASSLQGSEKLFFGSGTQLSVL.

CDR3 in amino acids: CAWSVDAPDKGYEQYF. CDR3 bases: TGTGCCTGGAGTGTAGATGCCCCCGACAAGGGGTACGAGCAGTACTTC. The V gene is TRBV30, the J gene TRBJ2-5; the D gene is possibly TRBD1 (5 bases). The J call may be in error: the DNA end matches TRBJ2-7 better. The CDR3 is made up of 16 amino acids. The germline CDR1 and CDR2 sequences are GTSNPN and SVGIG (reference sequence).

The chain recombines TRBV6-4 with TRBJ1-2, with TRBD1 matching 8 bases. The V gene end was trimmed by 5 bases and the J gene end by 5 bases; junction bases not matched to a gene: 7. The CDR3 totals 14 residues. Germline lookup yields CDR1 MRHNA and CDR2 SNTAGT. The CDR3 protein is CASSPTGTGYGYTF. Written as DNA, the CDR3 is TGTGCCAGCAGTCCGACCGGGACAGGTTATGGCTACACCTTC.

V usage is TRBV27 and J usage is TRBJ1-6; tentatively, D is TRBD1 (6 bases). Trimming pared 3 bases from V and 6 bases from J, leaving 15 bases between. Germline V gene lookup returns CDR1 MNHEY and CDR2 SMNVEV (reference sequence). There are 16 residues in the CDR3. CDR3 DNA sequence: TGTGCCAGCAGTTTCAGTTCCGGGACACTTAATTCACCCCTCCACTTT. This sequence encodes CASSFSSGTLNSPLHF.

The CDR3 region has the DNA TGCAGCGTTGGGACCCAGGCGGACTACGAGCAGTACTTC. Translated, it gives CSVGTQADYEQYF. The chain has TRBV29-1 and TRBJ2-5; D uncertain. The end of the DNA fits TRBJ2-7 better, so the J call may be wrong. Germline V gene data show CDR1 as SQVTM and CDR2 as ANQGSEA. The CDR3 consists of 13 residues.

CDR3: CASSALSGAGANVLTF. As DNA, the CDR3 is TGTGCCAGCAGTGCTCTATCAGGGGCTGGGGCCAACGTCCTGACTTTC. The chain combines TRBV6-4 with TRBJ2-6; perhaps TRBD1 as D (6 bases). Germline V gene data show CDR1 as MRHNA and CDR2 as SNTAGT. This CDR3 region has 16 residues. V lost 4 bases to trimming and J lost 2 bases, with 12 bases between them.

The chain couples TRBV30 to TRBJ1-2, with a possible D match to TRBD1 (6 bases). The CDR3 length is 13 residues. Germline CDR1 reads GTSNPN; CDR2 reads SVGIG (reference sequence). Trimming removed 3 bases from V and 5 bases from J, with 13 bases in between. The CDR3 sequence is CAWSATGFYGYTF. The CDR3 region has the DNA TGTGCCTGGAGCGCGACAGGTTTTTATGGCTACACCTTC.

The V call is TRBV4-2, the J call TRBJ2-1; 14 bases fit TRBD2. CDR3 length: 18 residues. The ends lost 3 bases at V and 8 bases at J; junction bases unmatched: 12. Germline CDR1 LGHNA, CDR2 YNFKEQ. CDR3 DNA sequence: TGTGCCAGCAGCCACCGGGCAGTGGGACTAGCGGGAGACGATGAGCAGTTCTTC. Protein: CASSHRAVGLAGDDEQFF.

The V call is TRBV19, the J call TRBJ2-3, with D possibly matching TRBD1 (5 bases). Deletions cut 5 bases from V and 5 bases from J, with 11 bases between. The CDR3 extends over 13 amino acids. Germline CDR1 and CDR2: LNHDA and SQIVND (reference sequence). The CDR3 reads CASSLGAGDTQYF. Written as DNA, the CDR3 is TGTGCCAGTAGTTTAGGGGCCGGAGATACGCAGTATTTT.

V usage is TRBV2 and J usage is TRBJ2-7; 10 positions match TRBD1. The CDR3 length is 15 residues. Trimming took 1 base from V and 2 from J; bases not matched to a gene: 2. Germline lookup yields CDR1 SNHLY and CDR2 FYNNEI. CDR3 sequence: CASSEEGTGAYEQYF. The DNA of the CDR3 is TGTGCCAGCAGTGAAGAAGGGACAGGGGCCTACGAGCAGTACTTC.

The gene calls are TRBV27 and TRBJ1-5; TRBD1 is a possible D gene (6 bases). Germline CDR1 is MNHEY and CDR2 is SMNVEV (reference sequence). V was shortened by 2 bases and J by 0 bases, with 11 bases between the two germline ends. This CDR3 spans 16 amino acids. CDR3 sequence: CASSLGGTVSNQPQHF. DNA for the CDR3: TGTGCCAGCAGTTTAGGGGGCACAGTTAGCAATCAGCCCCAGCATTTT.

V usage is TRBV7-9 and J usage is TRBJ2-2; D is unclear. The CDR3 is 12 residues long. Germline assignment: CDR1 SEHNR and CDR2 FQNEAQ (reference sequence). V shed 4 bases and J shed 7 bases, with 7 bases lying between them. The CDR3, as DNA: TGTGCCAGCAGCTGGGCCGTCGGGGAGCTGTTTTTT. As protein: CASSWAVGELFF.

The chain uses TRBV11-2 and TRBJ1-2; unclear D gene. The CDR3 has 15 residues. V was cut by 4 bases and J by 7 bases, with 19 bases left in between. CDR1 and CDR2 from the germline V gene are SGHAT and FQNNGV. CDR3 sequence: CASSSRPGSRGGYTF. CDR3 sequence (DNA): TGTGCCAGCAGCTCCCGACCTGGCAGCCGGGGTGGCTACACCTTC.

The chain has TRBV2 and TRBJ2-7; the D gene is possibly TRBD1 (6 bases). The germline gives CDR1 SNHLY, CDR2 FYNNEI. V was clipped by 8 bases and J by 5 bases, with 16 bases between them. The CDR3 consists of 13 residues. CDR3 sequence reads: CASQDSLSDEQYF. For the CDR3, the DNA is TGTGCCAGCCAGGACAGCCTTTCAGACGAGCAGTACTTC.

The chain's CDR3 is CASSASGRGTDTQYF. The CDR3 DNA sequence: TGTGCCAGCAGCGCTAGCGGGAGAGGCACAGATACGCAGTATTTT. The rearrangement joins TRBV14 to TRBJ2-3; 10 positions agree with TRBD2. CDR3 length equals 15 residues. Germline loops: CDR1 SGHDN, CDR2 FVKESK. Trimming at V came to 5 bases and at J to 1 base, leaving 3 bases not matched to a gene.

This chain uses TRBV19 with TRBJ2-1, with a weak D call TRBD2 (5 bases). CDR1 and CDR2 (germline): LNHDA, SQIVND (reference sequence). Trimming left V 1 base short and J 10 bases short, with 14 bases between. The CDR3 is 14 residues long. The CDR3 spells CASSIGASSGEQFF. CDR3 bases: TGTGCCAGTAGTATAGGGGCTAGCTCGGGCGAGCAGTTCTTC.

The chain is built from TRBV11-2 and TRBJ2-7, with a tentative D call TRBD1 (5 bases). The CDR3 covers 15 residues. Germline CDR1 and CDR2: SGHAT and FQNNGV. V lost 5 bases to trimming and J lost 1 base, with 15 bases between them. CDR3 bases: TGTGCCAGCAGCCTCCCAATGGGGCGATCCTACGAGCAGTACTTC. Amino acids: CASSLPMGRSYEQYF.

The chain couples TRBV6-5 to TRBJ1-1; TRBD1 matches 7 bases. This CDR3 has 15 residues. V lost 5 bases, J lost 4 bases, and 10 bases stayed unmatched. Germline V gene lookup returns CDR1 MNHEY and CDR2 SVGAGI. Here the CDR3 reads CASSLHDRATTEAFF. CDR3 sequence (DNA): TGTGCCAGCAGTCTTCATGACAGGGCGACCACTGAAGCTTTCTTT.

This sequence joins TRBV7-9 and TRBJ2-1; perhaps TRBD1 as D (6 bases). Trimming cost V 3 bases and J 2 bases, with 8 bases left between them. CDR3 size: 14 residues. Germline-derived CDR1 and CDR2 are SEHNR and FQNEAQ (reference sequence). In DNA, the CDR3 is TGTGCCAGCAGCTTGGACAGTACCTACAATGAGCAGTTCTTC. As protein: CASSLDSTYNEQFF. Full variable domain (missing parts from reference TRBV7-9 and TRBJ2-1): DTGVSQNPRHKITKRGQNVTFRCDPISEHNRLYWYRQTLGQGPEFLTYFQNEAQLEKSRLLSDRFSAERPKGSFSTLEIQRTEQGDSAMYLCASSLDSTYNEQFFGPGTRLTVL.